A single sample is the source of the 7 T cell receptor beta chains below, sequenced in a study of blood T cell repertoires in COVID-19. TCRdb keeps only in-frame clones here, not all; method: immunoSEQ multiplex PCR. The top ten hold about 4% of the sample, which has tens of thousands of clones, 60% to 80% seen once. Sequencing input: peripheral blood. These receptor sequences come from a woman aged 45-65 years with acute or convalescent COVID-19.

This clone was recorded many times. The V call is TRBV19, the J call TRBJ1-5; D not resolved. Trimming took off 7 bases at V and 4 bases at J, with 8 bases between the two ends. CDR3 length: 12 residues. From germline, CDR1 is LNHDA and CDR2 SQIVND (reference sequence). DNA of the CDR3: TGTGCCAGTACCGGGGAGAATCAGCCCCAGCATTTT. The encoded protein is CASTGENQPQHF.

This clone was recorded a few times. The chain joins TRBV7-2 to TRBJ2-1; the D is unclear. This CDR3 comprises 12 residues. V was pared by 4 bases and J by 7 bases, with 8 bases between. Germline V gene data show CDR1 as SGHTA and CDR2 as FQGNSA. CDR3 loop: CASSSSKNEQFF. The CDR3 nucleotides are TGTGCCAGCAGCTCATCTAAGAATGAGCAGTTCTTC.

The chain has TRBV7-2 and TRBJ1-1; D might be TRBD1 (5 bases). Germline CDR1 reads SGHTA; CDR2 reads FQGNSA. This CDR3 contains 13 residues. With 4 bases removed from V and 4 bases from J, the gap between germline ends came to 10 bases. CDR3 region: CASSSPGVTEAFF. For the CDR3, the DNA is TGTGCCAGCAGCTCCCCGGGGGTCACTGAAGCTTTCTTT.

The chain couples TRBV13 to TRBJ2-3; TRBD2 agrees at 7 bases. CDR1 is PRHDT, CDR2 FYEKMQ, per germline (reference sequence). The CDR3 loop spans 18 amino acids. J was trimmed by 5 bases and V by 2 bases; bases with no gene match: 16. CDR3 coding DNA: TGTGCCAGCAGCTTAAACCCCCCACTGGGCGGGGGAGGAGATACGCAGTATTTT. Protein: CASSLNPPLGGGGDTQYF.

The V and J genes are TRBV6-5 and TRBJ1-2; D uncertain. Deletions cut 5 bases from V and 1 base from J, with 8 bases between. The CDR3 totals 13 residues. From germline, CDR1 is MNHEY and CDR2 SVGAGI. CDR3: CASSNSFNYGYTF. The CDR3 DNA follows: TGTGCCAGCAGTAACAGCTTTAACTATGGCTACACCTTC.

The chain combines TRBV27 with TRBJ2-7; 9 bases agree with TRBD1. Unmatched junction bases numbered 10, after V lost 6 bases and J lost 7 bases. The CDR3 contains 14 residues. Germline V CDR1 and CDR2: MNHEY, SMNVEV (reference sequence). CDR3 sequence (DNA): TGTGCCAGCAGACCCACAGGGGGCCGTAAAGAGCAGTACTTC. Amino acid sequence: CASRPTGGRKEQYF.

The chain links TRBV4-2 to TRBJ1-1, with TRBD1 matching 11 bases. The V segment lost 2 bases and the J segment 3 bases; nucleotides outside the gene matches: 8. CDR1 and CDR2 from the germline V gene are LGHNA and YNFKEQ. CDR3 length: 17 residues. The CDR3 protein is CASSQRTGGIRDTEAFF. CDR3 in DNA: TGTGCCAGCAGCCAAAGGACAGGGGGCATTAGGGACACTGAAGCTTTCTTT.